A single sample gave rise to the 7 T cell receptor beta chains below, sequenced in a study of T cell repertoires in cytomegalovirus infection. Each CDR3 protein gets one entry after TCRdb re-called the reads with MiXCR. The sample lists about 770,000 distinct CDR3 sequences, almost 30% occurring once. For these receptors, no antigen is known. The sequencing used cultured CD8+ T cells from PBMCs, collected from culture after CMV antigen stimulation. The source is a human donor in good health (CMV status not recorded). Some clones in this sample may be carry-over from other donors' samples.

The table lists this clonotype with a few counts. V usage is TRBV28 and J usage is TRBJ1-5, with D uncertain. V shed 2 bases and J shed 7 bases, with 9 bases lying between them. The germline CDR1 and CDR2 sequences are MDHEN and SYDVKM. The CDR3 is 13 residues long. CDR3 in amino acids: CASSLTQRQPQHF. Written as DNA, the CDR3 is TGTGCCAGCAGTTTAACACAGCGACAGCCCCAGCATTTT.

The chain joins TRBV12-5 to TRBJ2-1; D is undetermined. CDR1 and CDR2 from the germline V gene are LGHNT and FRNRAP. The CDR3 extends over 15 amino acids. The V gene lost 5 bases and the J gene lost 3 bases, with 14 bases spanning the gap. The chain's CDR3 is CASGLLPSIYNEQFF. CDR3 coding DNA: TGTGCTAGTGGTCTACTACCTTCAATCTACAATGAGCAGTTCTTC. Using reference TRBV12-5 and TRBJ2-1 for the parts outside the CDR3, the full variable domain is DARVTQTPRHKVTEMGQEVTMRCQPILGHNTVFWYRQTMMQGLELLAYFRNRAPLDDSGMPKDRFSAEMPDATLATLKIQPSEPRDSAVYFCASGLLPSIYNEQFFGPGTRLTVL.

The V and J genes are TRBV7-9 and TRBJ1-6; tentatively, D is TRBD1 (6 bases). V lost 5 bases, J lost 5 bases, and 16 bases lay in between. In germline, CDR1 is SEHNR, CDR2 FQNEAQ (reference sequence). This CDR3 comprises 16 residues. The chain's CDR3 is CASSPPRGVDNSPLHF. Here the CDR3 DNA reads TGTGCCAGCAGCCCCCCAAGGGGGGTCGATAATTCACCCCTCCACTTT.

The gene calls are TRBV27 and TRBJ1-2, with TRBD1 matching 8 bases. This CDR3 is 15 amino acids long. V shed 4 bases and J 5 bases; nucleotides not matched to a gene: 9. Per the germline V gene, CDR1 is MNHEY and CDR2 is SMNVEV (reference sequence). CDR3 sequence reads: CASSYGTGVPYGYTF. The CDR3 bases are TGTGCCAGCAGTTATGGGACAGGCGTACCGTATGGCTACACCTTC.

This clonotype was seen a handful of times. The CDR3 sequence: CASSLSARGPYQFF. CDR3 in DNA: TGTGCCAGCAGTTTATCGGCCAGGGGGCCATATCAGTTCTTC. The chain couples TRBV27 to TRBJ2-1; 8 bases are a match to TRBD1. Germline V CDR1 and CDR2: MNHEY, SMNVEV (reference sequence). The J segment lost 13 bases and the V segment lost 0 bases, leaving 8 bases of the junction unmatched. The CDR3 has 14 amino acids.

This clonotype was seen only a few times. The J gene is TRBJ1-2, the V gene TRBV7-8, with TRBD1 matching 8 bases. The CDR3 is made up of 15 amino acids. Trimming removed 5 bases from V and 2 bases from J; junction bases left unmatched: 7. CDR1 is SGHVS, CDR2 FQNEAQ, per germline. CDR3: CASSPRTGNNYGYTF. The CDR3 DNA sequence: TGTGCCAGCAGCCCTCGGACAGGGAACAACTATGGCTACACCTTC.

The chain recombines TRBV7-6 with TRBJ1-1; tentatively, D is TRBD1 (6 bases). The length of the CDR3 is 14 residues. CDR1 SGHVS and CDR2 FNYEAQ come from the germline V gene. V was cut by 5 bases and J by 6 bases, with 16 bases left in between. CDR3 nucleotide sequence: TGTGCCAGCAGCCCTACAGGGAGCAAACCTGAAGCTTTCTTT. It encodes CASSPTGSKPEAFF.